These 20 T cell receptor beta chains came from one sample sequenced in a study of human T cells and chemical hapten exposure (dated by TCRdb to about 2021). The time point label corresponds to: patch test 3, about 24 weeks after DPC sensitization. Reading the label with the study, this specimen's treatment or condition is: therapeutic diphenylcyclopropenone sensitization with weekly scalp DPC. The library was made by RACE. Data came from a NextSeq 500. Through fastp at Q25 and MiXCR, TCRdb rebuilt clones from the public reads, retaining in-frame beta chains. One record per CDR3 amino acid sequence lists the most common genes and DNA. Counted in this sample were about 190,000 distinct CDR3 sequences; under 30% of them appeared once. The ten largest clones take up over 2% of the sample. The sample was whole blood, taken in connection with sensitization to the hapten diphenylcyclopropenone (DPC). These receptors were obtained from a woman aged 40 to 55 with alopecia areata. Some clones in this sample may be carry-over from other donors' samples.

CDR3 region: CASSVGLADTGELFF. As DNA, the CDR3 is TGTGCCAGCAGCGTAGGTCTAGCGGACACCGGGGAGCTGTTTTTT. This sequence joins TRBV9 and TRBJ2-2; TRBD2 aligns across 7 bases. Germline CDR1 and CDR2: SGDLS and YYNGEE. After removal of 0 bases from V and 3 bases from J, the junction contained 2 bases not matched to a gene. This CDR3 region has 15 residues. The full variable domain, completed using reference TRBV9 and TRBJ2-2, is DSGVTQTPKHLITATGQRVTLRCSPRSGDLSVYWYQQSLDQGLQFLIQYYNGEERAKGNILERFSAQQFPDLHSELNLSSLELGDSALYFCASSVGLADTGELFFGEGSRLTVL.

The genes are TRBV7-9 and TRBJ2-7; 7 nucleotides agree with TRBD1. This CDR3 has 15 amino acids. Per the germline V gene, CDR1 is SEHNR and CDR2 is FQNEAQ (reference sequence). V trimming: 5 bases; J trimming: 3 bases; junction bases outside the gene matches: 10. The CDR3 DNA reads TGTGCCAGCAGCCCTCCGACAGGGTCCCACTACGAGCAGTACTTC. This encodes CASSPPTGSHYEQYF.

This clonotype came up many times. This rearrangement joins TRBV20-1 to TRBJ2-5; D tentatively fits TRBD1 or TRBD2 (5 bases each). The CDR3 contains 12 residues. CDR1 and CDR2 (germline): DFQATT, SNEGSKA (reference sequence). CDR3 protein: CRGDTAGETQYF. CDR3 in DNA: TGCAGGGGGGATACAGCAGGAGAGACCCAGTACTTC.

The rearrangement joins TRBV6-2 or TRBV6-3 to TRBJ2-3; weak D call: TRBD2 (6 bases). The V end was cut by 6 bases, the J end by 2 bases, with 18 bases between. The CDR3 covers 16 residues. Per germline, CDR1 MNHEY and CDR2 SVGEGT. CDR3 bases: TGTGCCAGCAGACCCATTCCAGGAGGGTCCACAGATACGCAGTATTTT. Protein product: CASRPIPGGSTDTQYF.

This clonotype was seen at least ten times. The rearrangement links TRBV6-5 to TRBJ2-1; 7 bases agree with TRBD2. Germline loops: CDR1 MNHEY, CDR2 SVGAGI. The CDR3 covers 12 residues. V shed 6 bases and J 7 bases; nucleotides not matched to a gene: 3. The chain's CDR3 is CASSRLANEQFF. DNA for the CDR3: TGTGCCAGCAGCCGACTAGCTAATGAGCAGTTCTTC.

The chain employs TRBV7-2 and TRBJ2-7, with 8 nucleotides matching TRBD2. This CDR3 contains 18 residues. V trimming: 0 bases; J trimming: 0 bases; junction bases outside the gene matches: 10. CDR1 and CDR2 from the germline V gene are SGHTA and FQGNSA. The chain's CDR3 is CASSLAGLAGGYSYEQYF. CDR3 in DNA: TGTGCCAGCAGCTTAGCCGGGTTGGCGGGGGGCTACTCCTACGAGCAGTACTTC.

The table lists this clonotype with a few counts. The V and J genes are TRBV29-1 and TRBJ1-5; 9 bases map to TRBD1. The germline V gene has CDR1 SQVTM and CDR2 ANQGSEA. The CDR3 length is 15 residues. J gave up 4 bases and V 1 base, and 5 bases lay outside the gene matches. The CDR3 DNA reads TGCAGCGTTGAAGTTGGCGGGACAGGGAATCAGCCCCAGCATTTT. Protein sequence: CSVEVGGTGNQPQHF.

The J gene is TRBJ1-1, the V gene TRBV7-3; TRBD1 is a possible D gene (6 bases). The CDR3 is 14 amino acids. V lost 4 bases, J lost 0 bases, and 9 bases lay in between. Germline lookup yields CDR1 SGHTA and CDR2 FQGTGA. CDR3: CASSSGHLNTEAFF. CDR3 nucleotides: TGTGCCAGCAGCTCGGGACACCTGAACACTGAAGCTTTCTTT. The full variable domain, completed using reference TRBV7-3 and TRBJ1-1, is GAGVSQTPSNKVTEKGKYVELRCDPISGHTALYWYRQSLGQGPEFLIYFQGTGAADDSGLPNDRFFAVRPEGSVSTLKIQRTERGDSAVYLCASSSGHLNTEAFFGQGTRLTVV.

This clonotype was counted many times. V and J are TRBV5-1 and TRBJ2-3; no definite D call. Trimming pared 4 bases from V and 9 bases from J, leaving 12 bases between. The V gene's germline CDR1 is SGHRS and CDR2 YFSETQ. The CDR3 runs to 12 residues. As DNA, the CDR3 is TGCGCCAGCAGCCCGGGTCCCGCCACGCAGTATTTT. This encodes CASSPGPATQYF.

In this sample, this clonotype turned up a few times. The rearrangement links TRBV7-2 to TRBJ1-1; D is ambiguous. V lost 3 bases, J lost 0 bases, and 8 bases lay in between. Per the germline V gene, CDR1 is SGHTA and CDR2 is FQGNSA. CDR3 size: 14 residues. CDR3: CASSFFQLNTEAFF. CDR3 DNA: TGTGCCAGCAGCTTTTTTCAGCTGAACACTGAAGCTTTCTTT.

This clonotype was seen only a few times. The J gene is TRBJ2-4, the V gene TRBV20-1; a possible D gene is TRBD2 (6 bases). This CDR3 region has 14 residues. The V and J ends lost 6 bases and 0 bases respectively, with 12 bases between them. CDR1 DFQATT and CDR2 SNEGSKA come from the germline V gene (reference sequence). The CDR3 protein is CSALDYLAKNIQYF. The CDR3 DNA sequence: TGCAGTGCCTTGGACTACTTAGCCAAAAACATTCAGTACTTC.

This chain uses TRBV5-4 with TRBJ1-3, with TRBD1 identical over 7 bases. With V trimmed by 3 bases and J by 0 bases, 3 bases remained unmatched. The germline V gene has CDR1 SGHNT and CDR2 YYREEE (reference sequence). The CDR3 is 15 amino acids. CDR3 protein: CASSWGQSSGNTIYF. DNA of the CDR3: TGTGCCAGCAGCTGGGGACAGAGCTCTGGAAACACCATATATTTT.

This clonotype was observed many times. Here the CDR3 reads CASSLGPRSTHEQFF. In DNA form, the CDR3 reads TGTGCCAGCAGTCTCGGGCCCCGATCCACCCATGAGCAGTTCTTC. J is TRBJ2-1 and V is TRBV12-3 or TRBV12-4, with unresolved D. Trimming cost V 5 bases and J 8 bases, with 19 bases left between them. The length of the CDR3 is 15 residues.

This clonotype has more than one count but fewer than ten. The J gene is TRBJ2-3, the V gene TRBV30; 8 bases align to TRBD2. The CDR3 contains 16 residues. The germline gives CDR1 GTSNPN, CDR2 SVGIG (reference sequence). V lost 0 bases and J lost 2; bases outside the gene matches: 7. The CDR3 here is CAWSVRERENTDTQYF. CDR3 DNA sequence: TGTGCCTGGAGTGTACGGGAGCGGGAGAACACAGATACGCAGTATTTT.

This clonotype was seen more than once but under ten times. The gene calls are TRBV7-6 and TRBJ1-5; D uncertain. The germline V and J ends were trimmed by 1 base and 5 bases, with 15 bases remaining between them. This CDR3 spans 16 amino acids. The V gene's germline CDR1 is SGHVS and CDR2 FNYEAQ. CDR3 loop: CASSLVSRAGDQPQHF. CDR3 in DNA: TGTGCCAGCAGCTTAGTGAGCCGGGCCGGGGATCAGCCCCAGCATTTT.

This clonotype showed up many times. V usage is TRBV20-1 and J usage is TRBJ1-1; D is unresolved. CDR3 length: 14 amino acids. Germline V lookup: CDR1 DFQATT, CDR2 SNEGSKA (reference sequence). V was trimmed by 1 base and J by 4 bases, leaving 13 bases between them. CDR3 in DNA: TGCAGTGCTAGAGGTCACGGGTTGGGCACTGAAGCTTTCTTT. It translates to CSARGHGLGTEAFF.

The chain employs TRBV20-1 and TRBJ2-1; TRBD2 matches at 9 bases. Germline lookup yields CDR1 DFQATT and CDR2 SNEGSKA (reference sequence). There are 14 residues in the CDR3. The V segment lost 6 bases and the J segment 7 bases; nucleotides outside the gene matches: 10. DNA for the CDR3: TGCAGTGCCCTCGGGCGGGAGGGCCTGAATGAGCAGTTCTTC. Its protein product is CSALGREGLNEQFF.

The chain recombines TRBV29-1 with TRBJ1-1; D possibly corresponds to TRBD1 (5 bases). V lost 4 bases and J lost 6, with 9 bases in between. The CDR3 loop spans 11 amino acids. CDR1 is SQVTM and CDR2 is ANQGSEA in the germline V gene. The CDR3 sequence is CSVVQVAEAFF. CDR3 nucleotides: TGCAGCGTTGTACAGGTCGCTGAAGCTTTCTTT.

This chain uses TRBV30 with TRBJ1-5; 9 positions match TRBD1. J lost 5 bases, V lost 0 bases, and 5 bases had no gene match. Germline values: CDR1 GTSNPN, CDR2 SVGIG (reference sequence). The CDR3 contains 15 residues. CDR3 sequence: CAWSVRDRVDQPQHF. The CDR3 bases are TGTGCCTGGAGTGTTCGGGACAGGGTCGATCAGCCCCAGCATTTT.

This clonotype was recorded at least ten times. Mismatch with germline at one junction end may stem from a read error. The V gene is TRBV7-7, the J gene TRBJ2-1; TRBD2 matches at 7 bases. Germline V gene data show CDR1 as SSHAT and CDR2 as FNYEAQ (reference sequence). CDR3 size: 13 residues. This CDR3 reads CASSRRLADEQFF. Here the CDR3 DNA reads TGTGCTAGCAGCCGACGACTAGCAGATGAGCAGTTCTTC.